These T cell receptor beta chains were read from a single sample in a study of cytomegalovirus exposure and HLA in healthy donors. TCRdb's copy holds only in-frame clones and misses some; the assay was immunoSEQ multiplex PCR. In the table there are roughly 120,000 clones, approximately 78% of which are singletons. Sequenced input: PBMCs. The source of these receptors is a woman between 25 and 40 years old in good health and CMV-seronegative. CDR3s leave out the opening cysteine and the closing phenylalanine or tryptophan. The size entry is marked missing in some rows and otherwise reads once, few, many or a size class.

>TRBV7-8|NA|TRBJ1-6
ASSFLLTGGSSYNSPLH
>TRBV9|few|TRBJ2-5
ASSALTGSETQY
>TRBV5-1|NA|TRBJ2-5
ASRLGGDRQETQY
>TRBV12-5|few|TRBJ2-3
ASKPGYSTDTQY
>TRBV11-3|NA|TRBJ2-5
ASSFSERALGETQY
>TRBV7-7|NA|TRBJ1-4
ASSLGGASNEKLF
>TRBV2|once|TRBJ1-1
ASSIDQGNTEAF
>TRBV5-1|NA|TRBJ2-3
ASNLGLLSTDTQY
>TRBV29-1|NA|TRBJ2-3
SVPGTSGGLALNTQY
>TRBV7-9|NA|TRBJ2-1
ASSFPKNRDKAYNEQF
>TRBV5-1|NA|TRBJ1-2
ASSQGQGSGGYT
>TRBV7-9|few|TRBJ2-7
ASSSGQGGYYEQY
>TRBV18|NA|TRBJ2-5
ASSPYREETQY
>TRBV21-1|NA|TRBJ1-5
ASSKNGTGPCIEGNQPQH
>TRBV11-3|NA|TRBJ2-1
ASSPRTSSVDDNEQF
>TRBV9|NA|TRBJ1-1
ASSPVQWNTEAF